These 19 T cell receptor beta chains share one sample of origin, sequenced in a study of cytomegalovirus exposure and HLA in healthy donors. Primers for the PCR totalled 60 Vbeta and 13 Jbeta. The repertoire was sequenced with immunoSEQ multiplex PCR; TCRdb's copy has only in-frame clones and lacks some. The sample records 55,000 to 65,000 clones, approximately 75% being singletons. Sequenced: PBMCs. The origin of the receptors is a woman in her thirties or forties in good health and CMV-seropositive.

This clone was counted a few times. Other DNA variants within this sample encode the same CDR3. The rearrangement joins TRBV6-5 to TRBJ1-2; D is unclear. The germline V and J ends were trimmed by 0 bases and 0 bases, with 11 bases remaining between them. From germline, CDR1 is MNHEY and CDR2 SVGAGI. The CDR3 length is 16 residues. CDR3 loop: CASSYSGRRANYGYTF. CDR3 DNA: TGTGCCAGCAGTTACTCTGGGAGGAGAGCTAACTATGGCTACACCTTC.

The CDR3 nucleotides are TGCGCCAGCAGCTCTTACCGGGACAGGGTGACCTACGAGCAGTACTTC. Encoded protein: CASSSYRDRVTYEQYF. The chain uses TRBV5-1 and TRBJ2-7; the match to TRBD1 covers 9 bases. Germline CDR1 and CDR2: SGHRS and YFSETQ. CDR3 length: 16 amino acids. V was clipped by 3 bases and J by 2 bases; unmatched bases: 9.

This clone was observed a handful of times. The chain combines TRBV27 with TRBJ2-5, with 13 bases lining up with TRBD2. With V trimmed by 5 bases and J by 4 bases, 7 bases remained unmatched. Germline V gene sequence: CDR1 MNHEY, CDR2 SMNVEV (reference sequence). There are 16 residues in the CDR3. The CDR3 DNA reads as TGTGCCAGCAGTCTCACTAGCGGGGGGGCCCCAGAGACCCAGTACTTC. Translating it yields CASSLTSGGAPETQYF.

The rearrangement links TRBV11-2 to TRBJ1-6, with D perhaps TRBD1 (6 bases). This CDR3 is 13 amino acids long. Germline assignment: CDR1 SGHAT and CDR2 FQNNGV. Trimming pared 5 bases from V and 9 bases from J, leaving 11 bases between. In DNA form, the CDR3 reads TGTGCCAGCAGCACCCGGGACATTTCACCCCTCCACTTT. Translation: CASSTRDISPLHF.

This clone was found a few times. This sequence joins TRBV20-1 and TRBJ1-1; D may be TRBD1 (6 bases). The CDR3 is 11 amino acids. The V and J ends lost 6 bases and 5 bases respectively, with 10 bases between them. The germline V gene has CDR1 DFQATT and CDR2 SNEGSKA (reference sequence). The CDR3 protein is CSALRGTEAFF. The DNA of the CDR3 is TGCAGTGCCCTCAGGGGTACTGAAGCTTTCTTT.

This chain connects TRBV5-1 to TRBJ2-2, with 11 positions matching TRBD2. With 4 bases clipped from V and 0 bases from J, the junction kept 8 bases outside the gene matches. There are 18 residues in the CDR3. The germline V gene encodes CDR1 SGHRS and CDR2 YFSETQ. For the CDR3, the DNA is TGCGCCAGCAGCCCCCCTCCTAGCGGGGGGACGAACACCGGGGAGCTGTTTTTT. The encoded protein is CASSPPPSGGTNTGELFF. Full variable domain (missing parts from reference TRBV5-1 and TRBJ2-2): KAGVTQTPRYLIKTRGQQVTLSCSPISGHRSVSWYQQTPGQGLQFLFEYFSETQRNKGNFPGRFSGRQFSNSRSEMNVSTLELGDSALYLCASSPPPSGGTNTGELFFGEGSRLTVL.

This sequence joins TRBV5-1 and TRBJ2-3; 12 bases map to TRBD2. The CDR3 consists of 16 residues. V lost 4 bases, J lost 2 bases, and 5 bases stayed unmatched. From germline, CDR1 is SGHRS and CDR2 YFSETQ. Here the CDR3 DNA reads TGCGCCAGCAGCCGGACTAGCGGGGTTCTCACAGATACGCAGTATTTT. It is translated as CASSRTSGVLTDTQYF.

The rearrangement joins TRBV6-5 to TRBJ2-3, with 7 bases lining up with TRBD2. This CDR3 has 16 amino acids. Germline V gene lookup returns CDR1 MNHEY and CDR2 SVGAGI. V gave up 2 bases and J gave up 0 bases; unmatched junction bases: 5. Written as DNA, the CDR3 is TGTGCCAGCAGTTACGGCGGGGGAGCGAGCACAGATACGCAGTATTTT. The encoded protein is CASSYGGGASTDTQYF.

The genes are TRBV5-1 and TRBJ1-2; TRBD1 agrees at 10 bases. Losses at the gene ends were 1 base for V and 6 bases for J; bases not matched to a gene: 6. This CDR3 has 15 residues. Germline CDR1 is SGHRS and CDR2 is YFSETQ. The CDR3 coding sequence is TGCGCCAGCAGCTTGTTACGACAGGGGGCAGATGGCTACACCTTC. Translating gives CASSLLRQGADGYTF. Drawing the rest from reference TRBV5-1 and TRBJ1-2, the complete variable domain is KAGVTQTPRYLIKTRGQQVTLSCSPISGHRSVSWYQQTPGQGLQFLFEYFSETQRNKGNFPGRFSGRQFSNSRSEMNVSTLELGDSALYLCASSLLRQGADGYTFGSGTRLTVV.

The rearrangement uses TRBV25-1 and TRBJ1-1, with 9 nucleotides matching TRBD1. The CDR3 consists of 14 residues. The germline CDR1 and CDR2 sequences are MGHDK and SYGVNS. Losses at the gene ends were 7 bases for V and 1 base for J; bases not matched to a gene: 4. The CDR3 region is CASIKTGGNTEAFF. The DNA of the CDR3 is TGTGCCAGCATAAAGACAGGGGGGAACACTGAAGCTTTCTTT.

The J gene is TRBJ1-1, the V gene TRBV5-6, with D possibly TRBD1 on 5 matching bases. Germline V gene lookup returns CDR1 SGHDT and CDR2 YYEEEE. The CDR3 runs 15 residues. V was clipped by 3 bases and J by 4 bases, with 16 bases between them. The CDR3, as DNA: TGTGCCAGCAGCTCGGGGGGGTTTTTGGGCACTGAAGCTTTCTTT. Amino acid sequence: CASSSGGFLGTEAFF.

The chain couples TRBV19 to TRBJ2-1, with D unclear. With 3 bases removed from V and 7 bases from J, the gap between germline ends came to 7 bases. The germline CDR1 and CDR2 sequences are LNHDA and SQIVND (reference sequence). This CDR3 has 12 amino acids. The chain's CDR3 is CASSINSNEQFF. The CDR3 coding sequence is TGTGCCAGTAGTATCAACAGTAATGAGCAGTTCTTC.

This clone was seen more than once but under ten times. Other DNA sequences in the sample encode the same CDR3. The V and J genes are TRBV6-1 and TRBJ1-3; D not certain. Germline-derived CDR1 and CDR2 are MNHNS and SASEGT. V gave up 6 bases and J gave up 0 bases, with 9 bases separating them. The CDR3 consists of 14 residues. The CDR3 spells CASSEQSSGNTIYF. The DNA of the CDR3 is TGTGCCAGCAGCGAGCAAAGCTCTGGAAACACCATATATTTT.

CDR3 region: CASRILRGPVDGYTF. The CDR3 DNA sequence: TGTGCCAGCAGAATACTCAGGGGGCCAGTTGATGGCTACACCTTC. This chain connects TRBV6-5 to TRBJ1-2, with 8 bases identical to TRBD1. Losses at the gene ends were 6 bases for V and 6 bases for J; bases not matched to a gene: 12. The CDR3 extends over 15 amino acids. The germline CDR1 and CDR2 sequences are MNHEY and SVGAGI.

This clone was counted a few times. This chain links TRBV7-9 with TRBJ1-1, with D possibly being TRBD1 (6 bases). This CDR3 spans 15 amino acids. V was clipped by 5 bases and J by 4 bases, with 17 bases between them. Germline V lookup: CDR1 SEHNR, CDR2 FQNEAQ (reference sequence). The CDR3 loop is CASSPSVQGITEAFF. The DNA for the CDR3 is TGTGCCAGCAGCCCCTCCGTTCAGGGGATCACTGAAGCTTTCTTT.

The genes are TRBV10-1 and TRBJ2-7; 11 nucleotides match TRBD1. The CDR3 is 13 residues long. Germline CDR1 WNHNN, CDR2 SYGVQD (reference sequence). Trimming took 4 bases from V and 6 from J; bases not matched to a gene: 2. CDR3 coding DNA: TGCGCCAGCAGTGTGGACAGGGGGCGCGAGCAGTACTTC. Amino acid sequence: CASSVDRGREQYF.

This clone has a handful of counts. V and J are TRBV20-1 and TRBJ1-2; D not resolved. The V gene lost 6 bases and the J gene lost 3 bases, with 5 bases spanning the gap. The CDR3 contains 10 residues. Germline V gene data show CDR1 as DFQATT and CDR2 as SNEGSKA (reference sequence). The CDR3 region is CSAPDYGYTF. In DNA form, the CDR3 reads TGCAGTGCCCCCGACTATGGCTACACCTTC.

This chain connects TRBV11-1 to TRBJ2-2; perhaps TRBD2 as D (6 bases). This CDR3 spans 16 amino acids. The V gene lost 3 bases and the J gene lost 2 bases, with 13 bases spanning the gap. The germline gives CDR1 SGHAT, CDR2 FQDESV (reference sequence). The CDR3 DNA is TGTGCCAGCAGCTTTAGCGGCAGGGTAAACACCGGGGAGCTGTTTTTT. Its translation is CASSFSGRVNTGELFF.

V is TRBV4-3 and J is TRBJ2-6; D unclear. Looked up from germline, CDR1 is LGHNA and CDR2 is YSLEER. Trimming removed 0 bases at V and 0 bases at J, with 6 bases between. The CDR3 is 16 residues long. For the CDR3, the DNA is TGCGCCAGCAGCCAAGAATACAACTCTGGGGCCAACGTCCTGACTTTC. It translates to CASSQEYNSGANVLTF.